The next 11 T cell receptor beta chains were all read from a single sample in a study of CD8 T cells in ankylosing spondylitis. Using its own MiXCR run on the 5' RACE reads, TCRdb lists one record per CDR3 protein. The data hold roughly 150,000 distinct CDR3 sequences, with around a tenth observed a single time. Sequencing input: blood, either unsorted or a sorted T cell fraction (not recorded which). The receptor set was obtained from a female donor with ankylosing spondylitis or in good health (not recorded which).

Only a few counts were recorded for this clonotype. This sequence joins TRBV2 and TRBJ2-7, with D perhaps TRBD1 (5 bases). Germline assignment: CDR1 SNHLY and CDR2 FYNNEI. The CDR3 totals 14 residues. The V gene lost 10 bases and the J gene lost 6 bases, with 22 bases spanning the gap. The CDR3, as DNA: TGTGCCACGGGCCAGGTCGACAGTAGGTCCGAGCAGTACTTC. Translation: CATGQVDSRSEQYF. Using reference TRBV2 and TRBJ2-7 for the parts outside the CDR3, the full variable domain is EPEVTQTPSHQVTQMGQEVILRCVPISNHLYFYWYRQILGQKVEFLVSFYNNEISEKSEIFDDQFSVERPDGSNFTLKIRSTKLEDSAMYFCATGQVDSRSEQYFGPGTRLTVT.

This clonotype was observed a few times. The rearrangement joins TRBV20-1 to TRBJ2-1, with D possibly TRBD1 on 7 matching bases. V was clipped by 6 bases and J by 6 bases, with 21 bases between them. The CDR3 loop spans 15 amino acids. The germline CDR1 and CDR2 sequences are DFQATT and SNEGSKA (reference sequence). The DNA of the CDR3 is TGCAGTGCCAGGAGGGGGCTTACCGGCTCCAATGAGCAGTTCTTC. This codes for CSARRGLTGSNEQFF.

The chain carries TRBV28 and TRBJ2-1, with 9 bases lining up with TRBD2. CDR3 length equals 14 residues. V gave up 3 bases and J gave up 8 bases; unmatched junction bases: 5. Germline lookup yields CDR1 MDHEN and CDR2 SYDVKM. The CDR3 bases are TGTGCCAGCAGTTTTAGCGGGAGTGACGATGAGCAGTTCTTC. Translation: CASSFSGSDDEQFF.

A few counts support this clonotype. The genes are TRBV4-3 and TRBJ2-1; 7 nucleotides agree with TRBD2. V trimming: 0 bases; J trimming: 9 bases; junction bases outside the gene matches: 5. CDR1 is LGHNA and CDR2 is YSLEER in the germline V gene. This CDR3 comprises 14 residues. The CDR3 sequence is CASSQEVRGSEQFF. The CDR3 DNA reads TGCGCCAGCAGCCAAGAAGTACGCGGGAGTGAGCAGTTCTTC.

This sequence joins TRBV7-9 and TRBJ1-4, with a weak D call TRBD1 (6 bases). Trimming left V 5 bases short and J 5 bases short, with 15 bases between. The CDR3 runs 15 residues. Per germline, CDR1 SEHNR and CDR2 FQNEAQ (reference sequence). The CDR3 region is CASSRPDSLNEKLFF. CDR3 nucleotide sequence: TGTGCCAGCAGCCGACCGGACAGTCTCAATGAAAAACTGTTTTTT.

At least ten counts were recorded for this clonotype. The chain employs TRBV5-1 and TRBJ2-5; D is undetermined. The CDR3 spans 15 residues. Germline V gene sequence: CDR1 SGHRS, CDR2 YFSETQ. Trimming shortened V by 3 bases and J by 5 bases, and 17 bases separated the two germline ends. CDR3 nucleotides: TGCGCCAGCAGCTCCCTTAGGAATTTCCAGGAGACCCAGTACTTC. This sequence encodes CASSSLRNFQETQYF.

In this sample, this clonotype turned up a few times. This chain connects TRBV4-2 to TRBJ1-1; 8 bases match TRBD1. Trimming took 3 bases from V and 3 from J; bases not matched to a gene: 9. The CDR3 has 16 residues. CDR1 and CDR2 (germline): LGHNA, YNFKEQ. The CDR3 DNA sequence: TGTGCCAGCAGCCAGGCGGCAGGGGGCATGTACACTGAAGCTTTCTTT. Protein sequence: CASSQAAGGMYTEAFF.

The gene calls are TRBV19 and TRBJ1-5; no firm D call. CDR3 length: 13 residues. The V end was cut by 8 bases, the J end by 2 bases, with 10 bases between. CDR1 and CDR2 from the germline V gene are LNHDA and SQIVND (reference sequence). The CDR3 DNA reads TGTGCCAGTGACTGGGGAGGCAATCAGCCCCAGCATTTT. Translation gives CASDWGGNQPQHF.

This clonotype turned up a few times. The CDR3 coding sequence is TGTGCCAGCAGTTACTTCGTTCCGGGACAAAGGAACACTGAAGCTTTCTTT. Translation: CASSYFVPGQRNTEAFF. The chain couples TRBV6-2 or TRBV6-3 to TRBJ1-1; D might be TRBD1 (6 bases). Trimming pared 1 base from V and 1 base from J, leaving 16 bases between. The length of the CDR3 is 17 residues. Per the germline V gene, CDR1 is MNHEY and CDR2 is SVGEGT.

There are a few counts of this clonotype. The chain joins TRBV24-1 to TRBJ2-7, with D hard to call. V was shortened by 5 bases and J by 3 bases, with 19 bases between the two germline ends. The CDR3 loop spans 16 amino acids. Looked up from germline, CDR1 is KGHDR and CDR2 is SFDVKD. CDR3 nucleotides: TGTGCCACCAGTGGCCCGAGAACCCGGCCGGGCTACGAGCAGTACTTC. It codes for CATSGPRTRPGYEQYF.

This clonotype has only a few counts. CDR3 sequence reads: CASSLYGTSGRFTDTQYF. The CDR3 region has the DNA TGTGCCAGCAGTTTATATGGGACTAGCGGGAGGTTCACAGATACGCAGTATTTT. The chain has TRBV27 and TRBJ2-3; 15 nucleotides align to TRBD2. CDR3 length equals 18 residues. V gave up 1 base and J gave up 2 bases; unmatched junction bases: 4. CDR1 is MNHEY, CDR2 SMNVEV, per germline (reference sequence).